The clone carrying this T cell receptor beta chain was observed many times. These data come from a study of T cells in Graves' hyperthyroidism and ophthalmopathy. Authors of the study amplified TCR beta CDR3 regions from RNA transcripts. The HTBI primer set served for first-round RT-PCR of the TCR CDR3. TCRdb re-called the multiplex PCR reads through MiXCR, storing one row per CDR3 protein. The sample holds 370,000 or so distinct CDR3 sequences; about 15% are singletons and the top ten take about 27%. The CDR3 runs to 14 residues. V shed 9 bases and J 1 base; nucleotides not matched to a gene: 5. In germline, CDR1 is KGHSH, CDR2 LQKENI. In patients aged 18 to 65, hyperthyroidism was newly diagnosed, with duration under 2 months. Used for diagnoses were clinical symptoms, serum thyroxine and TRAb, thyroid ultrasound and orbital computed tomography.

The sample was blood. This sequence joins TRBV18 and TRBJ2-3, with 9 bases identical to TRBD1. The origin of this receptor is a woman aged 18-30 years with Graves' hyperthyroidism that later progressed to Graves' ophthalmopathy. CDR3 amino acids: CASYRDRGTDTQYF. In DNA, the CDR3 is TGTGCCAGTTACCGGGACAGGGGCACAGATACGCAGTATTTT.